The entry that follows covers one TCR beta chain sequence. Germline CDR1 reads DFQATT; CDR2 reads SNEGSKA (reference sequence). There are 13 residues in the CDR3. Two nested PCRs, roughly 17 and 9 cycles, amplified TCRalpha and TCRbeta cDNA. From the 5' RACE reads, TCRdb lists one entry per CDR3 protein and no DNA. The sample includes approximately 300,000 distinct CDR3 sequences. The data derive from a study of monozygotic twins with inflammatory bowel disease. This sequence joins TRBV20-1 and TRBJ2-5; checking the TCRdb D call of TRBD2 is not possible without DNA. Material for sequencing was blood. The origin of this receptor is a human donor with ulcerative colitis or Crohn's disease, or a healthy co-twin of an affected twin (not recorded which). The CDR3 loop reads CSATWRDGETQYF.